This T cell receptor (beta chain) was profiled in a study of vaccination and CD4 T cells after COVID-19. Study-wide context: Median time from second vaccine dose to sampling was approximately 74 days (14 to 241). Stimulation of the cells used overlapping spike peptide pools from SARS-CoV-2 and from the common cold coronaviruses HCoV-NL63, HCoV-OC43 and HCoV-229E.

Study-level results: Convalescent patients displayed a median about 85% of reactive clones emerging only post-vaccination.

V was clipped by 4 bases and J by 0 bases, with 8 bases between them. The CDR3 has 15 amino acids. The germline V gene encodes CDR1 SGHRS and CDR2 YFSETQ. Sequenced with the Oncomine TCR Beta short-read assay was DNA taken from cultured CD4+ T cells. Scientists extracted genomic DNA from CD4+ T cells grown in culture. One entry per CDR3 protein, called by TCRdb with MiXCR from the PCR reads. The top ten clones hold 15% to 20% of a sample with about 8,600 distinct CDR3 sequences, 61% of them seen once. To note about this clonotype: Its antigen is not known.

The treatment here: approximately 9-day PBMC culture with coronavirus spike peptide pools or control peptides (ViraFEST assay). Sequencing used cultured CD4+ T cells from blood, obtained after SARS-CoV-2 vaccination. The chain combines TRBV5-1 with TRBJ1-6; perhaps TRBD1 as D (5 bases). The TCR was taken from a human donor with COVID-19. The CDR3 sequence: CASSEGPSYNSPLHF. The CDR3 DNA is TGCGCCAGCAGCGAGGGACCCTCCTATAATTCACCCCTCCACTTT.